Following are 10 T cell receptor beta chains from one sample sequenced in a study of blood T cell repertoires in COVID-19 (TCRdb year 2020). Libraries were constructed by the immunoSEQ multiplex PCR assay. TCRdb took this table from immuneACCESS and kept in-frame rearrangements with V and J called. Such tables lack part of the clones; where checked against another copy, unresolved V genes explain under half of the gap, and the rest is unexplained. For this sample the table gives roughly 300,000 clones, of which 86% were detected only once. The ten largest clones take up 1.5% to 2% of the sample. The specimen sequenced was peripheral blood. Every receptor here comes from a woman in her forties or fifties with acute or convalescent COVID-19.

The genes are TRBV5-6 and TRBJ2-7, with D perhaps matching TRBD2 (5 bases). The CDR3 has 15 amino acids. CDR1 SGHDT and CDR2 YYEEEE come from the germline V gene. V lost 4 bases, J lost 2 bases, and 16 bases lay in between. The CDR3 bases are TGTGCCAGCAGCCGTCGGGGAAGAGGCACCTACGAGCAGTACTTC. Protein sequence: CASSRRGRGTYEQYF.

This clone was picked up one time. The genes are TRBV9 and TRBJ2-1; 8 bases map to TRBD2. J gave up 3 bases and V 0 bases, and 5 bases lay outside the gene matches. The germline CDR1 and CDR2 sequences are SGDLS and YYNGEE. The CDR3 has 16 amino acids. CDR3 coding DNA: TGTGCCAGCAGCGTAGCCAGCGGGAGAGGCTACAATGAGCAGTTCTTC. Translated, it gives CASSVASGRGYNEQFF.

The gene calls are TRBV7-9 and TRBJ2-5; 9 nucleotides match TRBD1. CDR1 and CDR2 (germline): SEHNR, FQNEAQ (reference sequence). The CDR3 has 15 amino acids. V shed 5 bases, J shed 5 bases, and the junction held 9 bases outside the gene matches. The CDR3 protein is CASSPGTGWAETQYF. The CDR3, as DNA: TGTGCCAGCAGCCCCGGGACAGGGTGGGCGGAGACCCAGTACTTC.

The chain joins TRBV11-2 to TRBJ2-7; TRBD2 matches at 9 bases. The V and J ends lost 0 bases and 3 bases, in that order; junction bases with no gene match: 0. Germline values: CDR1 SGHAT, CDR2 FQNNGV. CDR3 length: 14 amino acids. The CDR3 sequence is CASSLELAGYEQYF. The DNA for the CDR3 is TGTGCCAGCAGCTTAGAACTAGCGGGCTACGAGCAGTACTTC.

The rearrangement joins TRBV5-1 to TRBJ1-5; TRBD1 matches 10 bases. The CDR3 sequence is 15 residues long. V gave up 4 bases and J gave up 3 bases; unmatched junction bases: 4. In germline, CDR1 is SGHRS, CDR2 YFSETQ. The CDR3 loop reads CASSPGTGVNQPQHF. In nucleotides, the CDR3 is TGCGCCAGCAGCCCCGGGACAGGGGTCAATCAGCCCCAGCATTTT.

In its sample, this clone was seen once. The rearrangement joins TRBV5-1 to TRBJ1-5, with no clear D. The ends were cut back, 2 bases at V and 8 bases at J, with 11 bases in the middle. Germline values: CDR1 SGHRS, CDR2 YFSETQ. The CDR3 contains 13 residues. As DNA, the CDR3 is TGCGCCAGCAGCTTAGACGGCCGGGAGCCCCAGCATTTT. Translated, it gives CASSLDGREPQHF.

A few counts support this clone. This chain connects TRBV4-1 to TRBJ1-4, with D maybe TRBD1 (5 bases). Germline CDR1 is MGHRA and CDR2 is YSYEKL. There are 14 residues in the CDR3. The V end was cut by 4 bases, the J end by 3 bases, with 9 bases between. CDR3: CASSPRGSNEKLFF. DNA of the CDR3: TGCGCCAGCAGCCCGCGGGGGTCTAATGAAAAACTGTTTTTT.

CDR3 sequence: CASSLGQGAGDTQYF. CDR3 nucleotide sequence: TGTGCCAGCAGCTTAGGACAGGGGGCGGGGGATACGCAGTATTTT. The chain joins TRBV7-9 to TRBJ2-3; 10 bases line up with TRBD1. The germline V gene has CDR1 SEHNR and CDR2 FQNEAQ (reference sequence). The CDR3 spans 15 residues. The V gene end was trimmed by 1 base and the J gene end by 6 bases; junction bases not matched to a gene: 4.

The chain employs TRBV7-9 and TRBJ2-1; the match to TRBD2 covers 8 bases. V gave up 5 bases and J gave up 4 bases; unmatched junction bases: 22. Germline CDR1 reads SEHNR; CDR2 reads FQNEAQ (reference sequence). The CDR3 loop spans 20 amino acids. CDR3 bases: TGTGCCAGCAGCAAAGGTACTATTGGGGTAGCGGGATATCTATACAATGAGCAGTTCTTC. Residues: CASSKGTIGVAGYLYNEQFF.

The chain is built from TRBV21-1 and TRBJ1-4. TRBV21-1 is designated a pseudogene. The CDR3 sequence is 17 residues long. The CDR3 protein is CASSNSVYPATNEKLFF. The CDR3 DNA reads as TGTGCCAGCAGCAACAGCGTTTACCCCGCAACTAATGAAAAACTGTTTTTT.